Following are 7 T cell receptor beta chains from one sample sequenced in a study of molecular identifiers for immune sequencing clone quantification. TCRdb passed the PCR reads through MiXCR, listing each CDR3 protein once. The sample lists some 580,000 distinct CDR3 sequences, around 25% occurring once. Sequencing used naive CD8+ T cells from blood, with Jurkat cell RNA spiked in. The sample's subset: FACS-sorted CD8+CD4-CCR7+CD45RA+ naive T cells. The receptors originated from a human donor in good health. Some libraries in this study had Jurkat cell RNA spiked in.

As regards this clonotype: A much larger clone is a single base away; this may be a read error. Written as DNA, the CDR3 is TGCGCCAGCAGCTCCGGGACATTAACCTACGGGCAGTACTTC. Protein product: CASSSGTLTYGQYF. V and J are TRBV5-1 and TRBJ2-7; TRBD1 is a possible D gene (6 bases). CDR1 is SGHRS and CDR2 is YFSETQ in the germline V gene. This CDR3 region has 14 residues. Full variable domain (missing parts from reference TRBV5-1 and TRBJ2-7): KAGVTQTPRYLIKTRGQQVTLSCSPISGHRSVSWYQQTPGQGLQFLFEYFSETQRNKGNFPGRFSGRQFSNSRSEMNVSTLELGDSALYLCASSSGTLTYGQYFGPGTRLTVT.

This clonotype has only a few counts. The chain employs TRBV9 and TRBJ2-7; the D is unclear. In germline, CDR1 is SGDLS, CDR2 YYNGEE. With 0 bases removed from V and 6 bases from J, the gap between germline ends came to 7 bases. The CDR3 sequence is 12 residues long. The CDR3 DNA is TGTGCCAGCAGCGTAGATGGTGGCGAGCAGTACTTC. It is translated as CASSVDGGEQYF.

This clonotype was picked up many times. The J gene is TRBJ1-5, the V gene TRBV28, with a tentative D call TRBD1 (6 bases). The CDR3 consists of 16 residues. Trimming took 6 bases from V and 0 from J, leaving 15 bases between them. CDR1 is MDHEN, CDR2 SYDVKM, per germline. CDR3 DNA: TGTGCCAGCAGCCCTCCCGGACAGTTTAGCAATCAGCCCCAGCATTTT. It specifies CASSPPGQFSNQPQHF.

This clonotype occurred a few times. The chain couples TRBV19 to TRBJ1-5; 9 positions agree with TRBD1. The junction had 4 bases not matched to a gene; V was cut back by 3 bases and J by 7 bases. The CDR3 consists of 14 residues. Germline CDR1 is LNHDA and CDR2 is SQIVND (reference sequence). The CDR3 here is CASSMMGTGQPQHF. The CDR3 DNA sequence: TGTGCCAGTAGTATGATGGGGACAGGGCAGCCCCAGCATTTT.

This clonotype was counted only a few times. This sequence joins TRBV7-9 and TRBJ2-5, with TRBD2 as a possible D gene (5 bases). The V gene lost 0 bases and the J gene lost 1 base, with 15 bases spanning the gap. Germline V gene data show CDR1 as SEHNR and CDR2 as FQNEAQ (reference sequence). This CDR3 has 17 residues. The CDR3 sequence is CASSLAIPAGFQETQYF. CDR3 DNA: TGTGCCAGCAGCTTAGCGATCCCCGCGGGTTTCCAAGAGACCCAGTACTTC.

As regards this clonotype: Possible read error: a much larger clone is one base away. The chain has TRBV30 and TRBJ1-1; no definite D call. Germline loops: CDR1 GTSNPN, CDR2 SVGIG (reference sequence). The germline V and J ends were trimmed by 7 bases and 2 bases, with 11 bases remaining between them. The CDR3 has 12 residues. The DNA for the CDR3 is TGTGCCTTGAGCCACACTAACACTGAAGCTTTCTTT. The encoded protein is CALSHTNTEAFF.

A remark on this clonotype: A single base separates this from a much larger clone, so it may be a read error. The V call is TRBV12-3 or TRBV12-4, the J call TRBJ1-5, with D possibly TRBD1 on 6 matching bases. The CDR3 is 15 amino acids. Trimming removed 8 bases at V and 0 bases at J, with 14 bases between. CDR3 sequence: CASGIAGDSNQPQHF. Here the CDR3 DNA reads TGTGCCAGCGGTATAGCAGGGGATAGCAATCAGCCCCAGCATTTT.